This T cell receptor beta chain derives from a study of OX40 agonist ivuxolimab in advanced cancers. With regard to the full study: Ivuxolimab, which targeted the costimulatory receptor OX40 (CD134), was an agonistic, fully human IgG2 monoclonal antibody. The paper describes the monotherapy dose-escalation part (N of about 47 patients) of the phase I trial of ivuxolimab. Peripheral TCRbeta sequencing aimed to test whether ivuxolimab altered TCR sequence diversity and caused clonal T-cell expansion. Partial responses were achieved by three dose-escalation patients, of whom one had hepatocellular carcinoma and two had cutaneous melanoma. Intravenous ivuxolimab was administered to patients every 2 weeks at six dose levels: 0.01, 0.1, 0.3, 1.5, 3 and 10 mg/kg. Patients were allowed to have had prior anti-PD-1, anti-PD-L1 or anti-CTLA-4 therapy, and 40% of the dose-escalation patients had been treated with checkpoint inhibitors. Among the approximately 54 dose-escalation patients, approximately 20 had hepatocellular carcinoma, approximately 15 melanoma, 9 renal cell carcinoma and 9 head and neck cancer. A male proportion of 82.7% and a mean age of approximately 60 years, ranging from roughly 23 to 90, were recorded for the dose-escalation cohort. What the authors observed across the whole study: In partial responders in the 0.1-3.0 mg/kg groups, normalized peripheral clonal expansion was found to be among the lowest, especially among CD8+ T cells. Low levels of normalized T-cell clonal expansion were also shown by some nonresponding patients. At doses of 0.1 to 3.0 mg/kg, clonal expansion of both CD4+ and CD8+ T cells in blood was seen between baseline and week 6. Antigen specificity was not determined for the clonally expanded peripheral T cells. After ivuxolimab, expanded clones were on average more numerous among CD8+ T cells than among CD4+ T cells.

Patients with autoimmune disease history or receiving systemic immunosuppression were excluded from the trial. Peripheral blood for TCR sequencing was collected from all dose cohorts at baseline, on cycle 4 day 1, and on cycle 7 day 1. The samples were drawn from a first-in-human, open-label, multicenter phase I dose-escalation trial of ivuxolimab. Adults with locally advanced or metastatic head and neck squamous cell, hepatocellular, melanoma or renal cell carcinoma were enrolled in the trial. CD4+ and CD8+ T cells were sorted separately from peripheral blood before TCR sequencing. A remark on this clone: The clone's antigen remains unknown. No much larger clone exists at a distance of one base, and base qualities are not known.

For sequencing of the TCRbeta CDR3 region, genomic DNA was extracted from the sorted cells. The immunoSEQ Assay was used for sequencing of TCRbeta CDR3 regions. This is the immuneACCESS table as TCRdb keeps it, with only in-frame sequences that have V and J called. A part of the clones is gone; compared with another copy, unresolved V genes explain less than half, and the rest is unexplained. The sample table lists around 100,000 clones, roughly 90% of them with a count of one. The ten largest clonotypes hold less than 0.4% of the sample. Reading the germline V gene gives CDR1 SGHTA and CDR2 FQGTGA. CDR3 length: 17 amino acids, cysteine to phenylalanine. Of all the DNA, just the CDR3 is kept, 51 bases in frame from base 1. V lost 5 bases and J lost 4 bases, and the count of bases not matched to a germline gene is 8.

The chain is assembled from TRBV7-3 and TRBJ2-6, with TRBD1 matching 10 junction bases. The sample in question was CD4+ or CD8+ T cells sorted from blood, obtained in a trial of the OX40 agonist ivuxolimab. The TCR originated in an adult with an advanced solid tumor such as melanoma, head and neck, liver or kidney cancer. The bases read TGTGCCAGCAGCACCGGGACAGGGGCTCCCGGGGCCAACGTCCTGACTTTC. Translated, this is CASSTGTGAPGANVLTF. The variable domain in full, with residues beyond the CDR3 obtained from the reference TRBV7-3 and TRBJ2-6 genes, is GAGVSQTPSNKVTEKGKYVELRCDPISGHTALYWYRQSLGQGPEFLIYFQGTGAADDSGLPNDRFFAVRPEGSVSTLKIQRTERGDSAVYLCASSTGTGAPGANVLTFGAGSRLTVL.